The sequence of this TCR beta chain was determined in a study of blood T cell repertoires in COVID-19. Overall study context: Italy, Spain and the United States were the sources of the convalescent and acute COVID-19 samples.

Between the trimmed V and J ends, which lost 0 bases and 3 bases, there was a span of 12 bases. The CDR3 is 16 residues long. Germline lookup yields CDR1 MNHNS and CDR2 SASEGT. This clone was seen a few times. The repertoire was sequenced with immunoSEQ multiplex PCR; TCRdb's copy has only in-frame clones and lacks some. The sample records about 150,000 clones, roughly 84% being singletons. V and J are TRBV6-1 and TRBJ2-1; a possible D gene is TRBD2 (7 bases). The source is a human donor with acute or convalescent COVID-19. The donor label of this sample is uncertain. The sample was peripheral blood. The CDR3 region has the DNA TGTGCCAGCAGTGAAGCAGGGGGGGGTAGCTACAATGAGCAGTTCTTC. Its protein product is CASSEAGGGSYNEQFF.